This T cell receptor beta chain stems from a study of cytomegalovirus exposure and HLA in healthy donors. In the study overall: Out of 300 to 500 genotyped donors, around 80% belonged to the Caucasian-associated ancestry cluster.

A multiplex PCR was run with 60 Vbeta primers and 13 Jbeta primers. The repertoire was sequenced with immunoSEQ multiplex PCR; TCRdb's copy has only in-frame clones and lacks some. The sample lists about 120,000 clones; around 72% were seen once. V was pared by 0 bases and J by 5 bases, with 6 bases of the junction left unmatched. Per the germline V gene, CDR1 is LGHNA and CDR2 is YSLEER. The CDR3 totals 16 residues. General study points: Previously analyzed data showed that most TCR beta V segments were productive at a frequency of about 90% or about 30%. Listed as cytomegalovirus-associated were 170 or so TCR beta chains.

About this clone itself: Its antigen is unidentified.

The chain is built from TRBV4-3 and TRBJ1-5; 8 positions match TRBD1. The origin of this receptor is a woman aged 40 to 50 in good health and CMV-seropositive. The sequencing sample was made of PBMCs. The CDR3 DNA sequence: TGCGCCAGCAGCCAAGATTATCGGGACAGGTATCAGCCCCAGCATTTT. Translating gives CASSQDYRDRYQPQHF.